This TCR beta chain was sequenced in a study of T cell repertoires in cytomegalovirus infection (dated by TCRdb to the late 2010s). General notes on the study: The HLA type of each donor mattered for the analysis, because public TCR beta signatures pointed to carriage of CMV infection along with the matching HLA type. The paper as a whole reports these results and caveats: In both this cohort and an independent roughly 350-donor cohort, the cumulative frequency of public TCR beta family members distinguished carriers of CMV infection plus the relevant HLA type. The ex vivo response was dominated by HLA-C-restricted CMV-specific TCR beta clonotypes, which also provided the single most frequent clonotype in two of eight donors.

Worth noting for this clonotype: Its antigen specificity is not known. It has no much larger one-base neighbor in the sample; base qualities were not kept.

Data came from an Illumina HiSeq 1500. Using fastp trimming at Q25 and MiXCR clonotype assembly, TCRdb reanalyzed the public sequencing data and kept in-frame beta chains. Rows matching on CDR3 protein sequence are summarized as one entry with the most common DNA and genes. The sample table lists some 230,000 distinct CDR3 sequences, approximately 22% of them with a count of one. The ten largest clones add up to roughly 18% of the sample. Sequences were obtained from CD8+ T cells from PBMCs. This TCR came from a human donor in good health (CMV status not recorded). Some clones in this sample may be carry-over from other donors' samples.

The CDR3 in this case is CSVGSGGNEQFF. The bases are TGCAGTGTTGGTAGCGGGGGCAATGAGCAGTTCTTC. This receptor chain uses TRBV20-1 and TRBJ2-1, with 9 bases matching TRBD2. The CDR3 covers 12 residues, taking in both the cysteine and the phenylalanine. The DNA shown is the 36-base CDR3, in frame from base 1. As encoded in the germline V gene (reference sequence), CDR1 is DFQATT while CDR2 is SNEGSKA. V and J are trimmed by 7 bases and 6 bases, and the gene matches miss 4 bases of the junction.